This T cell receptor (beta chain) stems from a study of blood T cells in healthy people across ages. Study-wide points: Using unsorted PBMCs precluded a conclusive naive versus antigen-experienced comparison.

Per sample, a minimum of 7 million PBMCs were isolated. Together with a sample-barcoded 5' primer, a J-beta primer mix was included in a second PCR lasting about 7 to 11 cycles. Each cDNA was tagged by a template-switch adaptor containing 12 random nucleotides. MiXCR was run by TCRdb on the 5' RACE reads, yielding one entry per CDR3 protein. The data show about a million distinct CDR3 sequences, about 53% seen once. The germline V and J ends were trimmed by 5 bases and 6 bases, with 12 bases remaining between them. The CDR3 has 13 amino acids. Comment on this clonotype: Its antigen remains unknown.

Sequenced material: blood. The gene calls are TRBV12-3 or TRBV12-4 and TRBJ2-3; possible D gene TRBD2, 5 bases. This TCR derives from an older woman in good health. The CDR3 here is CASSSASRDTQYF. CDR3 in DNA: TGTGCCAGCAGTAGCGCTAGCAGGGATACGCAGTATTTT.